This T cell receptor beta chain is drawn from a study of T cells in Graves' hyperthyroidism and ophthalmopathy (dated by TCRdb to about 2019). Study-wide context: Peripheral blood was sampled at the time of initial diagnosis, prior to any treatment. Once sampling was done, hyperthyroidism patients were given methimazole at a starting dose of 30 mg daily, whereas ophthalmopathy patients were given high-dose intravenous methylprednisolone. To identify TCR V-J signatures that set the groups apart, the researchers used a discovery cohort of roughly 100 patients, made up of 40 to 45 with Graves' ophthalmopathy and about 60 with stable Graves' hyperthyroidism. Whether ophthalmopathy could be predicted prospectively was tested in an independent validation cohort made up of about 18 hyperthyroidism patients plus 17 patients who later progressed to ophthalmopathy. The 75 to 100 discovery patients were randomly divided into training and test sets at a 7:3 ratio. In several Graves' hyperthyroidism patients, the study also compared T-cell repertoires from thyroid tissue with T-cell repertoires from blood. According to the paper, TCR Vbeta CDR3 sequencing was carried out on approximately 140 peripheral blood samples, which came from more than 40 ophthalmopathy, 80 or so hyperthyroidism and roughly 17 progressor patients.

Sequences SGHTA (CDR1) and FQGNSA (CDR2) are obtained from the germline V gene. The CDR3 goes from the cysteine to the phenylalanine over 14 residues. The read is trimmed to its CDR3 DNA, 42 bases read in frame from base 1. The V end loses 1 base and the J end loses 4 bases, and a stretch of 10 bases separates them. The TCR beta CDR3 regions were amplified from RNA transcripts. The first round of RT-PCR for the TCR CDR3 was performed with the HTBI primer set and the Qiagen OneStep RT-PCR kit. The libraries were constructed in a second round of multiplex PCR and then size-selected and purified. Paired-end sequencing of the libraries was performed with 100 bp reads on an Illumina HiSeq2000. As for the authors' bioinformatics: Raw data were processed with SOAPnuke, discarding reads with adapters, uncalled bases, mean Phred below 15, or no exact constant-primer or identifier match. High-quality paired reads were merged using COPE v1.2.5, and each unique nucleotide sequence was defined as a clonotype. MiTCR v1.1 was used to align the clonotypes against IMGT TRBV, TRBD and TRBJ reference segments. The analysis included only V-J combinations with a frequency above 0.0001, which together covered 99% to 99.2% of the repertoires. A TCS score was defined as the ratio between F50 (clonal expansion) and ExV (chaos), using BLOSUM62-based TCRdist between CDR3 peptides within each V-J. Welch's t-statistics and random forest reduced some 510 V-J features to about 13, which were used in a naive Bayes classifier (R e1071). TCRdb trimmed the raw reads at Q25, called clones with MiXCR and kept productive beta chains. One record per CDR3 amino acid sequence lists the most common genes and DNA. Clone size and V and J calls follow TCRdb, not the original study. Present in this sample are a few hundred thousand distinct CDR3 sequences, roughly 15% of which were seen just once. The ten largest clones capture around 13% of the sample.

Study-wide findings and limitations: A 13 V-J signature model separated ophthalmopathy from stable hyperthyroidism, with over 85% sensitivity and 81.08% specificity in cross-validation and 80%/75% in testing. Most expanded thyroid clonotypes (frequency above 0.001) were also detected in blood, a finding suggesting that blood repertoires may reflect thyroid immune responses. Sample size was not statistically predetermined, and investigators were not blinded to group allocation. During validation, the model predicted progression to ophthalmopathy a median of approximately six months ahead of onset, with just under 71% sensitivity and 72.22% specificity.

Notes on this clonotype: The clone's antigen remains unknown. No base-level quality is on record; no much larger clone is a single base apart.

Stable Graves' hyperthyroidism was defined as the absence of progression to ophthalmopathy over 18 months of follow-up. The hyperthyroidism patients were between 18 and 65 years old and newly diagnosed, with a disease duration of less than 2 months. Exclusion was applied to patients with uncontrolled infections, other autoimmune diseases, pregnancy or lactation. Clinical symptoms, serum thyroxine and TRAb, thyroid ultrasound, and orbital computed tomography formed the basis for the diagnoses. PBMCs were separated from approximately 9.9 ml of fresh peripheral blood using Ficoll-Paque density gradient centrifugation. Total RNA was extracted with Trizol reagent, and quality was checked on an Agilent 2100 Bioanalyzer.

The sequence joins TRBV7-2 to TRBJ1-2, with the D gene not clear enough to name. Specimen: blood. The receptor comes from a woman in her 40s with Graves' hyperthyroidism. The CDR3 region reads CASSLEGKGYGYTF. Here is the DNA: TGTGCCAGCAGCTTAGAAGGCAAAGGCTATGGCTACACCTTC.